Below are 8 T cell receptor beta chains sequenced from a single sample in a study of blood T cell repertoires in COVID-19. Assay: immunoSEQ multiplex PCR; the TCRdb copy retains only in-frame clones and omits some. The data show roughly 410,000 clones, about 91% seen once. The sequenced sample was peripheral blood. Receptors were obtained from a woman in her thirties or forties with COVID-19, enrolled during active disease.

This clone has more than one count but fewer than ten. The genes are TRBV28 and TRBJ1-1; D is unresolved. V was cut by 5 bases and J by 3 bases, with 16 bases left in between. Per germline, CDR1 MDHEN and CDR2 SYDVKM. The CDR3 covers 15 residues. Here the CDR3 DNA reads TGTGCCAGCAGTCCACCCGGTTTTAGATACACTGAAGCTTTCTTT. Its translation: CASSPPGFRYTEAFF.

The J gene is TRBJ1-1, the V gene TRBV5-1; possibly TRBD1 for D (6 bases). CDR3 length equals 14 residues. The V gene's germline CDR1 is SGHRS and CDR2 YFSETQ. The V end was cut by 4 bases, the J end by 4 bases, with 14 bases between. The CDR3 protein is CASSTGQYSTEAFF. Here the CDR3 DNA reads TGCGCCAGCAGCACCGGACAGTACTCCACTGAAGCTTTCTTT.

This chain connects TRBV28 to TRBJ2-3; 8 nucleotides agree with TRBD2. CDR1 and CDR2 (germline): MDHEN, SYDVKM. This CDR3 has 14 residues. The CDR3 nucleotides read TGTGCGACGGGGGAGCGGGGGCTAGCAGATACGCAGTATTTT. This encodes CATGERGLADTQYF.

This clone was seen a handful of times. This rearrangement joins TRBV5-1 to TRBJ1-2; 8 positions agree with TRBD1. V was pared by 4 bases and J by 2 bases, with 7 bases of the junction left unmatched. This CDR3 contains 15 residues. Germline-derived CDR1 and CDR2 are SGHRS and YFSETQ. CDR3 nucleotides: TGCGCCAGCAGCGACAGACAGGGGAGAAACTATGGCTACACCTTC. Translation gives CASSDRQGRNYGYTF.

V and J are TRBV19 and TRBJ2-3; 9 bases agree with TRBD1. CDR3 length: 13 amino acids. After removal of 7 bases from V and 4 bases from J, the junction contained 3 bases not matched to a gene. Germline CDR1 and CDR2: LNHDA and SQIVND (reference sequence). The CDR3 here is CASNRGLADTQYF. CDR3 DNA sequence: TGTGCCAGTAACAGGGGGCTTGCAGATACGCAGTATTTT. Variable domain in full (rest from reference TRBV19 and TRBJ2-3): DGGITQSPKYLFRKEGQNVTLSCEQNLNHDAMYWYRQDPGQGLRLIYYSQIVNDFQKGDIAEGYSVSREKKESFPLTVTSAQKNPTAFYLCASNRGLADTQYFGPGTRLTVL.

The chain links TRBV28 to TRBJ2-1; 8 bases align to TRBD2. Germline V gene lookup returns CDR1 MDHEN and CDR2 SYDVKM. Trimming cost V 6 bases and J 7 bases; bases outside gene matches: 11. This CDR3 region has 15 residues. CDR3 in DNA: TGTGCCAGCAGGGTTAGCGGGACTCTCCGGAATGAGCAGTTCTTC. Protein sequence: CASRVSGTLRNEQFF. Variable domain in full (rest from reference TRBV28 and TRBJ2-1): DVKVTQSSRYLVKRTGEKVFLECVQDMDHENMFWYRQDPGLGLRLIYFSYDVKMKEKGDIPEGYSVSREKKERFSLILESASTNQTSMYLCASRVSGTLRNEQFFGPGTRLTVL.

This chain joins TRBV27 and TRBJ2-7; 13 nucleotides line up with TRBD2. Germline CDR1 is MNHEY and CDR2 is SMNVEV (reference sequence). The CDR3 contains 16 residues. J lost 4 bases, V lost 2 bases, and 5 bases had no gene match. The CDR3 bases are TGTGCCAGCAGTTTAACGGGACTAGCGGGGAATTACGAGCAGTACTTC. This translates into CASSLTGLAGNYEQYF.

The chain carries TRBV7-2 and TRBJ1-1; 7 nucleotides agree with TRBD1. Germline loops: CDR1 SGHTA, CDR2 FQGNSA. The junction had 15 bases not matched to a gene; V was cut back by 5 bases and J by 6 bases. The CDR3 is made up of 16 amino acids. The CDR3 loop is CASSPRQGLVGPEAFF. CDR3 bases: TGTGCCAGCAGCCCCAGACAGGGACTTGTGGGGCCTGAAGCTTTCTTT.